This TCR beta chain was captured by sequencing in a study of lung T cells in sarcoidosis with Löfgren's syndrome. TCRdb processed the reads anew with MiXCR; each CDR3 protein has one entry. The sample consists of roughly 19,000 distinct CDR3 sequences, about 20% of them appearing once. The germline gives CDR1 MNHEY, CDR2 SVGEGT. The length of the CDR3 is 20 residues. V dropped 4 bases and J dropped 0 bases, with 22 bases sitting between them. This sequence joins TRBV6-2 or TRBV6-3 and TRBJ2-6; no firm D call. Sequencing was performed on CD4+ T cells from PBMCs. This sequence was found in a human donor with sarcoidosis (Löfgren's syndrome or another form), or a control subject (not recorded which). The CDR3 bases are TGTGCCAGCAGTTCGCCCCGTCCCCCGTTATCCAACTCTGGGGCCAACGTCCTGACTTTC. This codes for CASSSPRPPLSNSGANVLTF.